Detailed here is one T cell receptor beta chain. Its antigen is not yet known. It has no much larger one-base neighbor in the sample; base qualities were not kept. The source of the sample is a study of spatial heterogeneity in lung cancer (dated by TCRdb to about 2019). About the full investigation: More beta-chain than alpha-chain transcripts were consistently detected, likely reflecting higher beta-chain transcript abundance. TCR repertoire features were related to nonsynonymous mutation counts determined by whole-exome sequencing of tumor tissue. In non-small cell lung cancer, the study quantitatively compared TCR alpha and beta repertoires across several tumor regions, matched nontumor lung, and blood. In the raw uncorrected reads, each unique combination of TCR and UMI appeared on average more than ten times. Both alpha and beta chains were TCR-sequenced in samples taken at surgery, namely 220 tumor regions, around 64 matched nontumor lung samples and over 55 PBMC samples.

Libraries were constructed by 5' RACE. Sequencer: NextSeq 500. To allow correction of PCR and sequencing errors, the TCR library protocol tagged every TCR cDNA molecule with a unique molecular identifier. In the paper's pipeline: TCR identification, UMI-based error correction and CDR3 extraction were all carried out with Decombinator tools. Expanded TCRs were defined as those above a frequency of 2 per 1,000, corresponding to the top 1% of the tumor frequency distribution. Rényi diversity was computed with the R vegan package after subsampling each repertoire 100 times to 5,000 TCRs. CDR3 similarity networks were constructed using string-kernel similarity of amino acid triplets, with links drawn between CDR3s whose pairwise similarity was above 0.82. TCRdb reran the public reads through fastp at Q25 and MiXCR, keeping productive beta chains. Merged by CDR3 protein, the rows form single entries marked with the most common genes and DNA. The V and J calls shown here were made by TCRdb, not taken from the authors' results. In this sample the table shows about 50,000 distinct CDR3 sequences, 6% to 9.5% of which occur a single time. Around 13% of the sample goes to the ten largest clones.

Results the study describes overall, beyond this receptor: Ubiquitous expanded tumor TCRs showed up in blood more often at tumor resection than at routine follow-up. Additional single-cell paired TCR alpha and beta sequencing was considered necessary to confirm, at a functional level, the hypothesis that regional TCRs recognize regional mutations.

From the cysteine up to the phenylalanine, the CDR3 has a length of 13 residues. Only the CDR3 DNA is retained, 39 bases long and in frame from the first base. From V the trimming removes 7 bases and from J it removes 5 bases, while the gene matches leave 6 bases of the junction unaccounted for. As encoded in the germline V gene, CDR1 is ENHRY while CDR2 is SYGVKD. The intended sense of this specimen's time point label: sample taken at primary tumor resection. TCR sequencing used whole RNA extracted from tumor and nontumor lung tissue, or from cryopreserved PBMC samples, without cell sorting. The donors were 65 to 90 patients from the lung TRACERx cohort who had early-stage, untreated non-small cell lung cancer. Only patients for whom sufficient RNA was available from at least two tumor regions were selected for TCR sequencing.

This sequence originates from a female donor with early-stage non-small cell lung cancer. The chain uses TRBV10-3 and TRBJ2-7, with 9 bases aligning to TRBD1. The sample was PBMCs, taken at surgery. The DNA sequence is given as TGTGCCATCAAAGGACAGGGGAGCGACGAGCAGTACTTC. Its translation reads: CAIKGQGSDEQYF.